Each of the 21 T cell receptor beta chains below was sequenced from the same sample in a study of shared T cell receptors in the human thymus. Using immunoSEQ multiplex PCR, the repertoire was profiled, and TCRdb retains in-frame clones only, with some absent. This repertoire shows over 650,000 clones, about 87% found once; its top ten account for roughly 0.0087%. The sample was also reused in another study, on human thymus T cells.

Sequenced input: thymocytes. All receptors come from a boy younger than two with a congenital heart defect.

The chain combines TRBV19 with TRBJ1-6, with D possibly matching TRBD1 (5 bases). V was pared by 6 bases and J by 4 bases, with 10 bases between. The germline V gene has CDR1 LNHDA and CDR2 SQIVND (reference sequence). The CDR3 runs to 14 residues. In DNA, the CDR3 is TGTGCCAGTAGCGAGACAGCGTATAATTCACCCCTCCACTTT. Translated: CASSETAYNSPLHF.

The chain couples TRBV28 to TRBJ2-3; TRBD2 aligns across 8 bases. The CDR3 length is 15 residues. CDR1 is MDHEN and CDR2 is SYDVKM in the germline V gene. V was pared by 5 bases and J by 4 bases, with 8 bases of the junction left unmatched. The CDR3 region has the DNA TGTGCCAGCAGTCACGGGGGGGCGCTTCCAGATACGCAGTATTTT. Translation: CASSHGGALPDTQYF. Supplemented by reference TRBV28 and TRBJ2-3, the full variable domain reads DVKVTQSSRYLVKRTGEKVFLECVQDMDHENMFWYRQDPGLGLRLIYFSYDVKMKEKGDIPEGYSVSREKKERFSLILESASTNQTSMYLCASSHGGALPDTQYFGPGTRLTVL.

The chain recombines TRBV15 with TRBJ1-4; maybe TRBD1 (5 bases). Germline V lookup: CDR1 LNHNV, CDR2 YYDKDF (reference sequence). Trimming shortened V by 9 bases and J by 0 bases, and 14 bases separated the two germline ends. The CDR3 sequence is 15 residues long. CDR3 region: CATGRGGTTNEKLFF. CDR3 nucleotides: TGTGCCACTGGGAGGGGAGGAACAACTAATGAAAAACTGTTTTTT.

The CDR3 DNA reads TGTGCCAGTAGTATGGGGAGGACCTATGGCTACACCTTC. It yields the protein CASSMGRTYGYTF. The chain recombines TRBV19 with TRBJ1-2; D remains ambiguous. Trimming cost V 3 bases and J 4 bases, with 9 bases left between them. This CDR3 is built from 13 residues. CDR1 is LNHDA, CDR2 SQIVND, per germline (reference sequence). Based on the CDR3 plus reference TRBV19 and TRBJ1-2, the full variable domain is DGGITQSPKYLFRKEGQNVTLSCEQNLNHDAMYWYRQDPGQGLRLIYYSQIVNDFQKGDIAEGYSVSREKKESFPLTVTSAQKNPTAFYLCASSMGRTYGYTFGSGTRLTVV.

Notes on this clone: At one end the junction does not follow the germline gene, possibly because of a read error. Other DNA sequences of this sample code for an identical CDR3. J is TRBJ1-6 and V is TRBV4-1; D ambiguous. CDR1 is MGHRA, CDR2 YSYEKL, per germline. There are 17 residues in the CDR3. CDR3 DNA sequence: TGCGCCAGCAGCCAAGTTCCCGCCCAGGTTTATAATTCCCCCCTCCACTTT. Residues: CASSQVPAQVYNSPLHF.

The V gene is TRBV7-9, the J gene TRBJ2-1; maybe TRBD1 (6 bases). CDR3 length: 17 residues. CDR1 is SEHNR and CDR2 is FQNEAQ in the germline V gene (reference sequence). Deletions cut 3 bases from V and 5 bases from J, with 20 bases between. This chain's CDR3 is CASSLITRGIRNNEQFF. CDR3 DNA sequence: TGTGCCAGCAGCTTGATAACGAGGGGGATCCGAAACAATGAGCAGTTCTTC.

The chain uses TRBV10-2 and TRBJ1-3; TRBD1 might be the D (6 bases). Trimming removed 6 bases from V and 0 bases from J, with 12 bases in between. Germline lookup yields CDR1 WSHSY and CDR2 SAAADI. The CDR3 has 15 amino acids. CDR3 sequence reads: CASRQGPVSGNTIYF. CDR3 nucleotide sequence: TGCGCCAGCAGACAGGGTCCGGTCTCTGGAAACACCATATATTTT.

The chain employs TRBV28 and TRBJ2-7; perhaps TRBD1 as D (6 bases). Trimming took 5 bases from V and 5 from J, leaving 16 bases between them. The CDR3 extends over 14 amino acids. Germline V lookup: CDR1 MDHEN, CDR2 SYDVKM. The CDR3 loop reads CASSTLQGNHEQYF. The CDR3, as DNA: TGTGCCAGCAGTACGCTCCAGGGGAACCACGAGCAGTACTTC.

The chain couples TRBV28 to TRBJ1-2; 9 positions agree with TRBD1. This CDR3 is 18 amino acids long. Trimming at V came to 7 bases and at J to 7 bases, leaving 22 bases not matched to a gene. Germline CDR1 and CDR2: MDHEN and SYDVKM. This chain's CDR3 is CASTPSTGTGRKTGGYTF. For the CDR3, the DNA is TGTGCCAGCACTCCCTCCACCGGGACAGGGAGAAAGACGGGTGGCTACACCTTC.

V and J are TRBV11-2 and TRBJ2-2; D may be TRBD2 (6 bases). The CDR3 has 17 residues. V dropped 1 base and J dropped 3 bases, with 15 bases sitting between them. Per the germline V gene, CDR1 is SGHAT and CDR2 is FQNNGV. CDR3 protein: CASSLAVWDSDTGELFF. The CDR3 DNA is TGTGCCAGCAGCTTAGCGGTTTGGGACTCGGACACCGGGGAGCTGTTTTTT.

The J gene is TRBJ2-3, the V gene TRBV7-6, with 7 positions matching TRBD2. CDR1 and CDR2 from the germline V gene are SGHVS and FNYEAQ. Trimming at V came to 6 bases and at J to 5 bases, leaving 14 bases not matched to a gene. This CDR3 comprises 16 residues. The CDR3 reads CASSQSAGATRDTQYF. CDR3 DNA sequence: TGTGCCAGCAGTCAATCTGCGGGAGCCACCAGAGATACGCAGTATTTT.

In its sample, this clone was seen a few times. The genes are TRBV9 and TRBJ2-7; D might be TRBD1 (5 bases). Trimming pared 3 bases from V and 7 bases from J, leaving 14 bases between. The CDR3 loop spans 13 amino acids. Per the germline V gene, CDR1 is SGDLS and CDR2 is YYNGEE. The CDR3, as DNA: TGTGCCAGCAGCGCCAGGGTCTCAGGGGAGCAGTACTTC. It codes for CASSARVSGEQYF.

The rearrangement uses TRBV2 and TRBJ1-5, with D possibly being TRBD1 (5 bases). Germline V gene data show CDR1 as SNHLY and CDR2 as FYNNEI. Trimming removed 2 bases at V and 0 bases at J, with 23 bases between. CDR3 length equals 20 residues. The CDR3 spells CASSERGGVTRWDSNQPQHF. The CDR3 DNA follows: TGTGCCAGCAGTGAAAGGGGTGGGGTTACCCGTTGGGATAGCAATCAGCCCCAGCATTTT.

V gene TRBV14 combines with J gene TRBJ2-7; D is unresolved. V was pared by 1 base and J by 3 bases, with 7 bases between. The CDR3 totals 13 residues. CDR1 and CDR2 (germline): SGHDN, FVKESK. CDR3 sequence: CASSQGAVYEQYF. CDR3 bases: TGTGCCAGCAGCCAAGGTGCAGTCTACGAGCAGTACTTC. Full variable domain (remainder filled in from reference TRBV14 and TRBJ2-7): EAGVTQFPSHSVIEKGQTVTLRCDPISGHDNLYWYRRVMGKEIKFLLHFVKESKQDESGMPNNRFLAERTGGTYSTLKVQPAELEDSGVYFCASSQGAVYEQYFGPGTRLTVT.

Concerning this clone itself: A junction boundary mismatches the germline segment, possibly from a read error. The J gene is TRBJ1-2, the V gene TRBV30; no clear D gene. The germline V gene encodes CDR1 GTSNPN and CDR2 SVGIG (reference sequence). This CDR3 is built from 12 residues. The CDR3 spells CAWSVGNYGYAF. The DNA of the CDR3 is TGTGCCTGGAGTGTCGGCAACTATGGCTACGCCTTC.

This clone was seen more than once but under ten times. V gene TRBV7-6 combines with J gene TRBJ2-2; 8 bases fit TRBD2. This CDR3 contains 16 residues. V dropped 5 bases and J dropped 7; count of bases not matched to a gene: 12. Germline CDR1 is SGHVS and CDR2 is FNYEAQ. The CDR3 nucleotides are TGTGCCAGCAGCCCAAGGTCGCGGGGGGCCGGCGGGGAGCTGTTTTTT. Protein product: CASSPRSRGAGGELFF.

The chain links TRBV27 to TRBJ2-3, with TRBD1 as a possible D gene (6 bases). V lost 1 base and J lost 1, with 12 bases in between. Germline V gene data show CDR1 as MNHEY and CDR2 as SMNVEV (reference sequence). This CDR3 is 16 amino acids long. CDR3 coding DNA: TGTGCCAGCAGTTTATTGACAGGTCTGGGCACAGATACGCAGTATTTT. It encodes CASSLLTGLGTDTQYF.

The chain combines TRBV27 with TRBJ2-1, with TRBD2 identical over 9 bases. Germline CDR1 MNHEY, CDR2 SMNVEV (reference sequence). V was clipped by 4 bases and J by 8 bases; unmatched bases: 12. The CDR3 is 16 residues long. The CDR3 sequence is CASSSDPAGGPDEQFF. The CDR3 DNA reads as TGTGCCAGCAGTTCTGATCCGGCGGGAGGGCCAGATGAGCAGTTCTTC.

V usage is TRBV18 and J usage is TRBJ1-5; TRBD1 might be the D (6 bases). Trimming took 2 bases from V and 7 from J, leaving 15 bases between them. The CDR3 sequence is 15 residues long. CDR1 and CDR2 (germline): KGHSH, LQKENI. The CDR3: CASSPEQGSGQPQHF. CDR3 bases: TGTGCCAGCTCACCAGAACAGGGTTCGGGACAGCCCCAGCATTTT.

V is TRBV4-1 and J is TRBJ2-7; 7 nucleotides agree with TRBD1. From germline, CDR1 is MGHRA and CDR2 YSYEKL. The CDR3 spans 17 residues. V shed 5 bases, J shed 4 bases, and the junction held 17 bases outside the gene matches. The CDR3 sequence is CASSSYSTGEPIYEQYF. The DNA of the CDR3 is TGCGCCAGCAGCTCCTACTCTACAGGGGAGCCAATTTACGAGCAGTACTTC.

This chain uses TRBV4-3 with TRBJ2-1, with D possibly matching TRBD1 (6 bases). There are 16 residues in the CDR3. The germline V gene has CDR1 LGHNA and CDR2 YSLEER. V dropped 2 bases and J dropped 6 bases, with 17 bases sitting between them. The CDR3 DNA reads as TGCGCCAGCAGCCAAAACAGGGAGAGGAGATCCAATGAGCAGTTCTTC. It translates to CASSQNRERRSNEQFF.